These T cell receptor beta chains were read from a single sample in a study of shared clonotypes between healthy human individuals. Measured with immunoSEQ multiplex PCR; TCRdb has only the in-frame clones, and not every one. The table has 1.5 million to 2.5 million clones, 85% to 95% seen once. The sequenced sample was naive CD8+ T cells sorted from blood. These receptors originate from a man in his late teens or twenties in good health. CDR3s include the opening cysteine and the closing phenylalanine or tryptophan. A D gene is named only where the DNA matches it firmly. Size is stated for part of the rows, as once, few or many counts, or as a class when the clone is expanded.

DNA	CDR3	D	size	J	V
TGTGCCAGCAGTGAAGGCCCAGGGGGTAACTTCTACGAGCAGTACTTC	CASSEGPGGNFYEQYF	TRBD1	.	TRBJ2-7	TRBV6-1
TGCGCCAGCAGCTTGGACAGGGTAGGAACTTTCTTT	CASSLDRVGTFF	.	.	TRBJ1-1	TRBV5-1
TGTGCCAGCAGCCCGACCGTAAGACAGGGGATATATGGCTACACCTTC	CASSPTVRQGIYGYTF	TRBD1	.	TRBJ1-2	TRBV7-6
TGTGCCACCAGCAGGGACGGTAACTCCTACGAGCAGTACTTC	CATSRDGNSYEQYF	.	.	TRBJ2-7	TRBV15
TGTGCCAGCGGTAGGCTCAATGAGCAGTTCTTC	CASGRLNEQFF	.	.	TRBJ2-1	TRBV9
TGTGCCAGCAGCTTAGCACAGGCCCGCACTGAAGCTTTCTTT	CASSLAQARTEAFF	.	.	TRBJ1-1	TRBV11-2
TGTGCCAGCAGTGAATACGTTTATAATTCACCCCTCCACTTT	CASSEYVYNSPLHF	.	.	TRBJ1-6	TRBV2
TGTGCCAGCAGCGCGGACAGGCACCCCCCTTACTTC	CASSADRHPPYF	TRBD1	.	TRBJ2-7	TRBV7-9
TGTGCCAGCAGCCCCGGTAACTATGGCTACACCTTC	CASSPGNYGYTF	.	.	TRBJ1-2	TRBV7-9
TGTGCCAGCAGCCTTTCGACAGGGGAGCTTGGATATGGCTACACCTTC	CASSLSTGELGYGYTF	TRBD1	.	TRBJ1-2	TRBV7-9
TGTGCCAGCGGAAAAACAGGGGGCACTGAAGCTTTCTTT	CASGKTGGTEAFF	TRBD1	.	TRBJ1-1	TRBV6-5
TGCGCCAGCAGCCAAGGGAGAGACCACGAGCAGTACTTC	CASSQGRDHEQYF	.	.	TRBJ2-7	TRBV4-3
TGCAGCGTTGAAGGCCTAGACAGGGAAGATGAAAAACTGTTTTTT	CSVEGLDREDEKLFF	TRBD1	.	TRBJ1-4	TRBV29-1
TGTGCCAGCAGTTTATATGTTTCTGGGGTAGGACTCTACAATGAGCAGTTCTTC	CASSLYVSGVGLYNEQFF	.	.	TRBJ2-1	TRBV27
TGCAGCGTTGAAGGCGCGGGACCCTACGAGCAGTACTTC	CSVEGAGPYEQYF	.	.	TRBJ2-7	TRBV29-1
TGTGCCAGCTCCCAGGGAACCCACGAGCAGTACTTC	CASSQGTHEQYF	.	.	TRBJ2-7	TRBV27
TGTGCCAGCAGCTTAGGTATGGGGGACTACGAGCAGTACTTC	CASSLGMGDYEQYF	.	once	TRBJ2-7	TRBV11-2
TGTGCCAGCAGTGAAAGGGACAGTCGTCCAGGTCAGCCCCAGCATTTT	CASSERDSRPGQPQHF	TRBD1	.	TRBJ1-5	TRBV6-1
TGTGCCAGCAGCTTAGAATCGGGCTGGAGCACAGATACGCAGTATTTT	CASSLESGWSTDTQYF	.	.	TRBJ2-3	TRBV11-2
TGCGCCAGCAGCCAGTGGGAGAACACTGAAGCTTTCTTT	CASSQWENTEAFF	.	.	TRBJ1-1	TRBV4-1
TGTGCCAGCAGTGAGTTTAGGGGGCGCGAGCAGTACTTC	CASSEFRGREQYF	TRBD1	.	TRBJ2-7	TRBV2
TGTGCCAGCAGTTTAACCTCCGGGACACTCCAAGAGACCCAGTACTTC	CASSLTSGTLQETQYF	.	.	TRBJ2-5	TRBV27
TGTGCCAGCAGTATGCTAGCGGGGGAGTACAATGAGCAGTTCTTC	CASSMLAGEYNEQFF	TRBD2	.	TRBJ2-1	TRBV6-6
TGCGCCAGCCCCTATGATACGCAGTATTTT	CASPYDTQYF	.	.	TRBJ2-3	TRBV5-1
TGTGCCATCAGTGAGTCGATCGGGGTTTCCTATGGCTACACCTTC	CAISESIGVSYGYTF	.	few	TRBJ1-2	TRBV10-3
TGTGCCAGCAGAGGACAGGGGATAAGCGAGCAGTACTTC	CASRGQGISEQYF	TRBD1	.	TRBJ2-7	TRBV6-5
TGCGCCAGCAGCTTGTCCTGGACAAGCCACGAGCAGTACTTC	CASSLSWTSHEQYF	.	.	TRBJ2-7	TRBV5-1
TGTGCCAGCAGCTTAATAGGGCAGGGTACTGAAGCTTTCTTT	CASSLIGQGTEAFF	.	once	TRBJ1-1	TRBV13
TGTGCCAGCAGTGCACCGGGGACCTATGGCTACACCTTC	CASSAPGTYGYTF	.	.	TRBJ1-2	TRBV6-1
TGCGCCAGCAGCCAAGATATGCAGGACCCTTTCTTT	CASSQDMQDPFF	.	.	TRBJ1-1	TRBV4-1
TGTGCCAGCAGTGATCGGGGGACAGCAACCTACGAGCAGTACTTC	CASSDRGTATYEQYF	.	.	TRBJ2-7	TRBV6-1
TGTGCCAGCAGCCCAGGGACTAGCGGGGGGACCGGGGAGCTGTTTTTT	CASSPGTSGGTGELFF	TRBD2	.	TRBJ2-2	TRBV5-6
TGTGCCAGCAGCTTAGGCCACAGGGGAAATTCACCCCTCCACTTT	CASSLGHRGNSPLHF	TRBD1	once	TRBJ1-6	TRBV11-3
TGTGCCAGCAGTTACCCGACCAACCATGGCTCCTACGAGCAGTACTTC	CASSYPTNHGSYEQYF	.	.	TRBJ2-7	TRBV6-5
TGCAGTGCCCCTGGAGCGGACATTCAGTACTTC	CSAPGADIQYF	.	.	TRBJ2-4	TRBV20-1
TGCGCCAGCAGCCCCCGGGACGGATATCAAGAGACCCAGTACTTC	CASSPRDGYQETQYF	.	once	TRBJ2-5	TRBV4-3
TGTGCCAGCAGCTTGCCAGGTAGCTCCTACAATGAGCAGTTCTTC	CASSLPGSSYNEQFF	.	.	TRBJ2-1	TRBV7-9
TGTGCCTGGAGTGTCACCACAGGGGGCTATGGCTACACCTTC	CAWSVTTGGYGYTF	TRBD1	.	TRBJ1-2	TRBV30
TGCGCCAGCAGCCAAGAGTCCGGCCTGCGGAATCAGCCCCAGCATTTT	CASSQESGLRNQPQHF	.	.	TRBJ1-5	TRBV4-1
TGTGCCTGGAGTTCGGGAATCGGCACAGATACGCAGTATTTT	CAWSSGIGTDTQYF	.	once	TRBJ2-3	TRBV30
TGTGCCAGCAGCTCGACAGGGGGCGGATCACCCCTCCACTTT	CASSSTGGGSPLHF	TRBD1	.	TRBJ1-6	TRBV7-9
TGCAGCGTTGAAAGGCCAGGCAACTATGGCTACACCTTC	CSVERPGNYGYTF	.	.	TRBJ1-2	TRBV29-1
TGTGCCAGCAGCTTTGTGGGGACAGTTTACGAGCAGTACTTC	CASSFVGTVYEQYF	TRBD1	.	TRBJ2-7	TRBV7-2
TGTGCCAGCAGCTTAGCGCCGACTGCTCGCGGTTCACCCCTCCACTTT	CASSLAPTARGSPLHF	.	.	TRBJ1-6	TRBV7-8